This is a list of T cell receptor beta chains from one sample in a study of OX40 agonist ivuxolimab in advanced cancers. Profiled with immunoSEQ multiplex PCR; TCRdb holds only in-frame clones, not every one. The table records 55,000 to 70,000 clones, 85% of them present only once. The specimen comprised CD4+ or CD8+ T cells sorted from blood, sampled in a trial of the OX40 agonist ivuxolimab. The receptors shown here come from an adult with an advanced solid tumor such as melanoma, head and neck, liver or kidney cancer. The CDR3 runs from the conserved cysteine through the conserved F or W. D genes are given only for firm matches. The size of a clone is reported for some rows only, either as once, few or many, or as a class for expanded clones.

>.|.|TRBV30|TRBJ2-6
CAWAANSGANVLTF
TGTGCCTGGGCAGCTAACTCTGGGGCCAACGTCCTGACTTTC
>.|TRBD1|TRBV18|TRBJ1-5
CASSPSGTGVLNQPQHF
TGTGCCAGCTCACCCTCCGGGACAGGGGTGCTAAATCAGCCCCAGCATTTT
>.|.|TRBV6-1|TRBJ1-2
CASSEVRGTGYTF
TGTGCCAGCAGTGAAGTCCGAGGGACGGGCTACACCTTC
>.|TRBD2|TRBV30|TRBJ2-5
CAWSRGLDITETQYF
TGTGCCTGGAGTCGAGGACTAGACATTACAGAGACCCAGTACTTC
>.|.|TRBV9|TRBJ1-2
CASSVDSRAPNYGYTF
TGTGCCAGCAGCGTAGACTCCAGGGCGCCAAACTATGGCTACACCTTC
>.|.|TRBV21-1|TRBJ1-1
CASSKDREVNTEAFF
TGTGCCAGCAGCAAAGATCGGGAAGTGAACACTGAAGCTTTCTTT
>.|TRBD2|TRBV27|TRBJ2-1
CASSFSGRADEQFF
TGTGCCAGCAGTTTCAGCGGGAGGGCCGACGAGCAGTTCTTC
>.|.|TRBV18|TRBJ2-1
CASSPTYGDEQFF
TGTGCCAGCTCACCAACGTACGGGGATGAGCAGTTCTTC
>.|.|TRBV6-6|TRBJ2-2
CASSWGANGELFF
TGTGCCAGCAGTTGGGGGGCTAACGGGGAGCTGTTTTTT
>once|TRBD1|TRBV14|TRBJ1-1
CASSQPRYRGSTEAFF
TGTGCCAGCAGCCAACCCCGCTACAGGGGATCGACTGAAGCTTTCTTT
>.|.|TRBV12-5|TRBJ1-3
CASGTGFSSGNTIYF
TGTGCTAGTGGCACAGGGTTCAGCTCTGGAAACACCATATATTTT
>.|.|TRBV4-3|TRBJ2-5
CASSQDHQETQYF
TGCGCCAGCAGCCAAGATCACCAAGAGACCCAGTACTTC
>once|.|TRBV6-5|TRBJ1-4
CASSRDRLNEKLFF
TGTGCCAGCAGTCGGGACCGGTTAAATGAAAAACTGTTTTTT
>.|TRBD2|TRBV9|TRBJ2-5
CASSVGASGGVQETQYF
TGTGCCAGCAGCGTAGGGGCTAGCGGGGGGGTCCAAGAGACCCAGTACTTC
>.|TRBD2|TRBV5-1|TRBJ2-3
CASSLALAGGLDTQYF
TGCGCCAGCAGCTTGGCTCTAGCGGGAGGGTTAGATACGCAGTATTTT
>.|.|TRBV4-1|TRBJ2-1
CASGLDRSSYNEQFF
TGCGCCAGCGGCCTGGACCGCAGCTCCTACAATGAGCAGTTCTTC
>.|.|TRBV25-1|TRBJ1-3
CASSEGHGPRLPGNTIYF
TGTGCCAGCAGTGAAGGACACGGACCTAGGCTACCTGGAAACACCATATATTTT
>.|.|TRBV14|TRBJ2-7
CASSASVKQANAYEQYF
TGTGCCAGCAGCGCCAGCGTCAAACAGGCGAATGCCTACGAGCAGTACTTC
>.|.|TRBV2|TRBJ2-3
CASSENRADTQYF
TGTGCCAGCAGTGAAAACAGGGCAGATACGCAGTATTTT
>.|.|TRBV27|TRBJ1-1
CASSLGGVNTEAFF
TGTGCCAGCAGTTTAGGGGGGGTGAACACTGAAGCTTTCTTT
>.|.|TRBV5-1|TRBJ2-2
CASSLDGTGELFF
TGCGCCAGCAGCTTGGATGGCACCGGGGAGCTGTTTTTT
>once|.|TRBV18|TRBJ2-5
CASSSGTGGETQYF
TGTGCCAGCTCATCGGGGACCGGAGGAGAGACCCAGTACTTC
>once|.|TRBV7-3|TRBJ2-7
CASSSGNNYEQYF
TGTGCCAGCAGCTCCGGGAACAACTACGAGCAGTACTTC
>.|.|TRBV20-1|TRBJ1-6
CSAGLNSPLHF
TGCAGTGCAGGGCTTAATTCACCCCTCCACTTT
>.|.|TRBV4-2|TRBJ2-7
CASSQVIEGNKGYEQYF
TGTGCCAGCAGCCAAGTTATCGAGGGAAATAAAGGCTACGAGCAGTACTTC
>.|.|TRBV7-9|TRBJ2-4
CASSPPFRVGNIQYF
TGTGCCAGCAGCCCACCTTTTAGGGTGGGAAACATTCAGTACTTC
>.|.|TRBV6-5|TRBJ2-7
CASSTRGEQYF
TGTGCCAGCAGTACCAGGGGCGAGCAGTACTTC
>.|.|TRBV18|TRBJ1-3
CASSPGRVNSGNTIYF
TGTGCCAGCTCACCAGGCAGGGTGAACTCTGGAAACACCATATATTTT
>.|TRBD1|TRBV28|TRBJ2-7
CASSRRGQGLSYEQYF
TGTGCCAGCAGCCGAAGGGGACAGGGCCTATCCTACGAGCAGTACTTC